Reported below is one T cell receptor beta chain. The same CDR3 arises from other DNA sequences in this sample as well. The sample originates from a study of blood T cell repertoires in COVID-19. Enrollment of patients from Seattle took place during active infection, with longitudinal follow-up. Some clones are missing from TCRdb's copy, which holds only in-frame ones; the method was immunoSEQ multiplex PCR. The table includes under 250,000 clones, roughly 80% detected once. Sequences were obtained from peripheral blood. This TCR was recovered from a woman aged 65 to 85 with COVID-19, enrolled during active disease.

The CDR3 DNA sequence: TGTGCCAGCAGTTCCAGGGAGACCCAGTACTTC. Residues: CASSSRETQYF. The chain links TRBV28 to TRBJ2-5; no clear D. Trimming stripped 4 bases from V and 5 bases from J, with 5 bases between. This CDR3 has 11 amino acids. Looked up from germline, CDR1 is MDHEN and CDR2 is SYDVKM. The whole variable domain, filled in from reference TRBV28 and TRBJ2-5, reads DVKVTQSSRYLVKRTGEKVFLECVQDMDHENMFWYRQDPGLGLRLIYFSYDVKMKEKGDIPEGYSVSREKKERFSLILESASTNQTSMYLCASSSRETQYFGPGTRLLVL.